This T cell receptor (beta chain) is drawn from a study of cytomegalovirus exposure and HLA in healthy donors. The PCR ran on 60 Vbeta and 13 Jbeta primers. The repertoire was sequenced with immunoSEQ multiplex PCR; TCRdb's copy has only in-frame clones and lacks some. The sample has under 130,000 clones; 12% are singletons. Study results and limitations: Most TCR sequences showed up rarely, but some public TCRs showed up in many donors.

In the case of this clone: Its antigen is not identified. One end of the junction does not line up with germline, which may come from a read error.

The CDR3 covers 10 residues. Germline loops: CDR1 MDHEN, CDR2 SYDVKM. The V gene is TRBV28, the J gene TRBJ2-7, with a possible D match to TRBD1 (6 bases). This sequence was found in a man in his forties or fifties in good health and CMV-seropositive. The sample comprised PBMCs. CDR3 amino acids: CASSDRDTSF. The CDR3 DNA follows: TGTGCCAGCAGTGACCGGGACACCAGCTTC.